A selection of T cell receptor beta chains follows, all from one sample in a study of technical replicates of blood from several donors. Sequenced by immunoSEQ multiplex PCR; TCRdb stores in-frame clones only, minus some. The table has more than 65,000 clones, 95% to 97% seen once. The sequenced sample consisted of T cells isolated from PBMCs. The receptors here all came from a human donor in good health. The CDR3 runs from the conserved cysteine through the conserved F or W. Fields, in order: clone size, J gene, V gene, D gene, CDR3 protein, CDR3 DNA. The D gene is left open where the match is weak. Clone size appears in some rows only: once, few, many, or a class for an expanded clone.

clone_size: once; j_call: TRBJ1-1; v_call: TRBV7-6; d_call: -; cdr3_aa: CASSLTQGINTEAFF; cdr3_nt: TGTGCCAGCAGCCTGACCCAGGGAATTAACACTGAAGCTTTCTTT
clone_size: once; j_call: TRBJ1-2; v_call: TRBV19; d_call: -; cdr3_aa: CASTSGNYGYTF; cdr3_nt: TGTGCCAGTACCTCAGGGAACTATGGCTACACCTTC
clone_size: -; j_call: TRBJ2-2; v_call: TRBV19; d_call: TRBD1; cdr3_aa: CASSIDRVKAGELFF; cdr3_nt: TGTGCCAGTAGTATCGACAGGGTCAAGGCCGGGGAGCTGTTTTTT
clone_size: once; j_call: TRBJ2-4; v_call: TRBV14; d_call: -; cdr3_aa: CASSQAGRQYF; cdr3_nt: TGTGCCAGCAGCCAAGCCGGTCGCCAGTACTTC
clone_size: once; j_call: TRBJ2-6; v_call: TRBV30; d_call: TRBD1; cdr3_aa: CASDRAGANVLTF; cdr3_nt: TGTGCTTCGGACAGGGCTGGGGCCAACGTCCTGACTTTC
clone_size: -; j_call: TRBJ2-2; v_call: TRBV6-5; d_call: -; cdr3_aa: CASSYSLGGESGELFF; cdr3_nt: TGTGCCAGCAGTTACTCTTTGGGGGGAGAGTCCGGGGAGCTGTTTTTT
clone_size: -; j_call: TRBJ2-7; v_call: TRBV7-9; d_call: -; cdr3_aa: CASSPSGLSSYEQYF; cdr3_nt: TGTGCCAGCAGCCCATCAGGGCTAAGCTCCTACGAGCAGTACTTC
clone_size: -; j_call: TRBJ2-7; v_call: TRBV28; d_call: TRBD1; cdr3_aa: CASSFRTGAVEQYF; cdr3_nt: TGTGCCAGCAGTTTTAGGACAGGGGCAGTCGAGCAGTACTTC
clone_size: -; j_call: TRBJ2-3; v_call: TRBV10-3; d_call: TRBD2; cdr3_aa: CAISDGGADTQYF; cdr3_nt: TGTGCCATCAGTGACGGGGGGGCAGATACGCAGTATTTT
clone_size: -; j_call: TRBJ1-1; v_call: TRBV6-5; d_call: -; cdr3_aa: CASSYGGPEAFF; cdr3_nt: TGTGCCAGCAGTTACGGGGGCCCTGAAGCTTTCTTT
clone_size: -; j_call: TRBJ1-1; v_call: TRBV9; d_call: -; cdr3_aa: CASSTHGGWDVNTEAFF; cdr3_nt: TGTGCCAGCAGCACTCACGGGGGGTGGGATGTGAACACTGAAGCTTTCTTT
clone_size: once; j_call: TRBJ1-1; v_call: TRBV30; d_call: -; cdr3_aa: CAWGRGFTEAFF; cdr3_nt: TGTGCCTGGGGCAGGGGTTTCACTGAAGCTTTCTTT
clone_size: -; j_call: TRBJ2-7; v_call: TRBV9; d_call: -; cdr3_aa: CASSQWTTPYEQYF; cdr3_nt: TGTGCCAGCAGCCAATGGACAACCCCCTACGAGCAGTACTTC
clone_size: once; j_call: TRBJ2-7; v_call: TRBV6-6; d_call: TRBD1; cdr3_aa: CASSPGTGMYEQYF; cdr3_nt: TGTGCCAGCAGCCCCGGGACAGGGATGTACGAGCAGTACTTC
clone_size: -; j_call: TRBJ2-1; v_call: TRBV4-3; d_call: -; cdr3_aa: CATSDREWEGSYNEQFF; cdr3_nt: TGCGCCACCTCGGACAGGGAGTGGGAGGGTTCCTACAATGAGCAGTTCTTC
clone_size: few; j_call: TRBJ2-5; v_call: TRBV15; d_call: -; cdr3_aa: CATSRGGGIRRETQYF; cdr3_nt: TGTGCCACCAGCAGAGGGGGGGGCATACGACGAGAGACCCAGTACTTC
clone_size: -; j_call: TRBJ2-7; v_call: TRBV7-9; d_call: TRBD2; cdr3_aa: CASSPTTGTSGSYEQYF; cdr3_nt: TGTGCCAGCAGCCCTACTACCGGGACTAGCGGTTCCTACGAGCAGTACTTC
clone_size: -; j_call: TRBJ2-1; v_call: TRBV27; d_call: TRBD2; cdr3_aa: CASSLVSGRASEQFF; cdr3_nt: TGTGCCAGCAGTTTAGTTAGCGGGAGGGCCTCTGAGCAGTTCTTC
clone_size: -; j_call: TRBJ1-1; v_call: TRBV7-3; d_call: -; cdr3_aa: CASSFGGGYGTEAFF; cdr3_nt: TGTGCCAGCAGCTTCGGGGGAGGATATGGCACTGAAGCTTTCTTT
clone_size: -; j_call: TRBJ2-3; v_call: TRBV28; d_call: -; cdr3_aa: CASSHSLGGTDTQYF; cdr3_nt: TGTGCCAGCAGCCACAGCTTGGGTGGCACAGATACGCAGTATTTT
clone_size: -; j_call: TRBJ1-1; v_call: TRBV5-1; d_call: -; cdr3_aa: CAIPLMGGEDTEAFF; cdr3_nt: TGCGCCATACCACTTATGGGGGGGGAAGACACTGAAGCTTTCTTT
clone_size: -; j_call: TRBJ2-7; v_call: TRBV5-6; d_call: -; cdr3_aa: CASSPGTITYEQYF; cdr3_nt: TGTGCCAGCAGCCCTGGCACTATTACCTACGAGCAGTACTTC
clone_size: -; j_call: TRBJ2-7; v_call: TRBV7-3; d_call: -; cdr3_aa: CASSLSPGAPYEQYF; cdr3_nt: TGTGCCAGCAGCTTATCTCCGGGAGCTCCCTACGAGCAGTACTTC
clone_size: -; j_call: TRBJ2-2; v_call: TRBV7-3; d_call: TRBD2; cdr3_aa: CASSLAGGATGELFF; cdr3_nt: TGTGCCAGCAGCTTAGCGGGGGGCGCGACCGGGGAGCTGTTTTTT
clone_size: -; j_call: TRBJ2-1; v_call: TRBV30; d_call: TRBD2; cdr3_aa: CAWSPGWGGNEQFF; cdr3_nt: TGTGCCTGGAGCCCCGGCTGGGGAGGGAATGAGCAGTTCTTC